These 8 T cell receptor beta chains were sequenced from one sample in a study of shared clonotypes between healthy human individuals. Libraries were prepared by immunoSEQ multiplex PCR; TCRdb keeps only in-frame clonotypes and omits some of them. The sample lists over a million clones, under 80% occurring once. The sample comprised memory CD4+ T cells sorted from blood. Subset specified: CD45RA-negative fraction. The origin of the receptors is a young man in good health.

In its sample, this clone was seen many times. The chain employs TRBV30 and TRBJ1-2; the D gene is possibly TRBD1 (5 bases). Germline-derived CDR1 and CDR2 are GTSNPN and SVGIG (reference sequence). The CDR3 consists of 14 residues. Trimming pared 3 bases from V and 3 bases from J, leaving 14 bases between. CDR3 nucleotide sequence: TGTGCCTGGAGAAGAAGAGGGGCTGACTATGGCTACACCTTC. Translating gives CAWRRRGADYGYTF.

The V call is TRBV7-2, the J call TRBJ2-2; 10 bases align to TRBD2. The V gene end was trimmed by 4 bases and the J gene end by 4 bases; junction bases not matched to a gene: 0. This CDR3 region has 14 residues. CDR1 is SGHTA, CDR2 FQGNSA, per germline. The CDR3 sequence: CASSSSGSTGELFF. The CDR3 region has the DNA TGTGCCAGCAGCTCTAGCGGGAGCACCGGGGAGCTGTTTTTT.

The V gene is TRBV7-3, the J gene TRBJ2-3; D tentatively reads TRBD1 or TRBD2 (5 bases each). The CDR3 covers 16 residues. Germline V lookup: CDR1 SGHTA, CDR2 FQGTGA. Trimming took 4 bases from V and 6 from J, leaving 20 bases between them. In nucleotides, the CDR3 is TGTGCCAGCAGCTCACCGCCGGGACGGCAGACCGATACGCAGTATTTT. Translation: CASSSPPGRQTDTQYF. Drawing the rest from reference TRBV7-3 and TRBJ2-3, the complete variable domain is GAGVSQTPSNKVTEKGKYVELRCDPISGHTALYWYRQSLGQGPEFLIYFQGTGAADDSGLPNDRFFAVRPEGSVSTLKIQRTERGDSAVYLCASSSPPGRQTDTQYFGPGTRLTVL.

This sequence joins TRBV2 and TRBJ1-2; 11 bases are shared with TRBD1. V was clipped by 8 bases and J by 7 bases; unmatched bases: 9. The CDR3 loop spans 14 amino acids. CDR1 and CDR2 from the germline V gene are SNHLY and FYNNEI. CDR3 sequence (DNA): TGTGCCAGCGCCCGGGGACAGGGGGAGAGTGGCTACACCTTC. It encodes CASARGQGESGYTF.

The table lists this clone with a few counts. This specimen includes other DNA sequences encoding the same CDR3. The chain is built from TRBV18 and TRBJ1-5, with D perhaps matching TRBD1 (6 bases). The V end was cut by 2 bases, the J end by 6 bases, with 8 bases between. This CDR3 comprises 13 residues. Germline values: CDR1 KGHSH, CDR2 LQKENI. The CDR3 nucleotides are TGTGCCAGCTCACCAGGGGGCGGTCAGCCCCAGCATTTT. Its translation: CASSPGGGQPQHF.

For this clone: The junction shows a germline mismatch at one end, possibly a read error. J is TRBJ2-2 and V is TRBV7-7; 12 bases align to TRBD2. The CDR3 covers 18 residues. The germline CDR1 and CDR2 sequences are SSHAT and FNYEAQ (reference sequence). This CDR3 reads CASSLGLAGRRDTGELFF. The CDR3 bases are TGTGCTAGCAGCCTCGGACTAGCGGGAAGGCGGGACACCGGGGAGCTGTTTTTT.

The J gene is TRBJ1-3, the V gene TRBV5-6; weak D call: TRBD1 (5 bases). CDR3 length: 16 amino acids. CDR1 and CDR2 (germline): SGHDT, YYEEEE. V gave up 0 bases and J gave up 2 bases, with 12 bases separating them. The CDR3 DNA follows: TGTGCCAGCAGCTTGGTTGACAGAGAACCTGGAAACACCATATATTTT. Amino acid sequence: CASSLVDREPGNTIYF.

The chain joins TRBV7-2 to TRBJ2-7; possibly TRBD2 for D (6 bases). The CDR3 has 14 amino acids. V shed 3 bases and J shed 4 bases, with 13 bases lying between them. Germline values: CDR1 SGHTA, CDR2 FQGNSA. In nucleotides, the CDR3 is TGTGCCAGCAGCTTCATCCCGGGACTTTACGAGCAGTACTTC. It yields the protein CASSFIPGLYEQYF.